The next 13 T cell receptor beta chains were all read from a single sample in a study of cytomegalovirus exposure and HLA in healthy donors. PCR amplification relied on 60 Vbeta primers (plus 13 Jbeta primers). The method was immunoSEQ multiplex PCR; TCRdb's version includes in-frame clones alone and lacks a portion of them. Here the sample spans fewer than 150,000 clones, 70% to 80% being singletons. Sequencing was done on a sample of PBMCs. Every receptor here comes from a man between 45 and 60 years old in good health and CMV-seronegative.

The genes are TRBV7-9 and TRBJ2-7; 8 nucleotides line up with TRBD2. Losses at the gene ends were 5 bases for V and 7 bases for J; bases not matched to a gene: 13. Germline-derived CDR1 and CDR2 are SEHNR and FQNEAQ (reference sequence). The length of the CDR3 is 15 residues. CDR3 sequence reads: CASSAPGTRVREQYF. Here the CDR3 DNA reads TGTGCCAGCAGCGCTCCCGGGACTAGGGTCCGGGAGCAGTACTTC.

The DNA of the CDR3 is TGTGCCAGCAGCGCGGACAGGATCACAGATACGCAGTATTTT. Its translation: CASSADRITDTQYF. The chain carries TRBV5-4 and TRBJ2-3, with 7 bases that match TRBD1. Losses at the gene ends were 4 bases for V and 2 bases for J; bases not matched to a gene: 4. Germline V gene sequence: CDR1 SGHNT, CDR2 YYREEE (reference sequence). The CDR3 is made up of 14 amino acids.

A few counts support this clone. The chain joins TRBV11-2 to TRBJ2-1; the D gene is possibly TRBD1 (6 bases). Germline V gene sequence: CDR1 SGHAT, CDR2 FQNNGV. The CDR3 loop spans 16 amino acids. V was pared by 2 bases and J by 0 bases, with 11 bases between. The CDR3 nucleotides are TGTGCCAGCAGCTTAAACACAGGGCCCTCCTACAATGAGCAGTTCTTC. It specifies CASSLNTGPSYNEQFF. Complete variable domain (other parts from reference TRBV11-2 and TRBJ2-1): EAGVAQSPRYKIIEKRQSVAFWCNPISGHATLYWYQQILGQGPKLLIQFQNNGVVDDSQLPKDRFSAERLKGVDSTLKIQPAKLEDSAVYLCASSLNTGPSYNEQFFGPGTRLTVL.

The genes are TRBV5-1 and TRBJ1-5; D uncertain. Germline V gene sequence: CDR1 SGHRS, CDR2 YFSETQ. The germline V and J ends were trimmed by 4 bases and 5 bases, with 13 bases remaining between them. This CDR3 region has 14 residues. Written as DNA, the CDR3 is TGCGCCAGCAGCCAGGACGGAGGGCATCAGCCCCAGCATTTT. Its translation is CASSQDGGHQPQHF.

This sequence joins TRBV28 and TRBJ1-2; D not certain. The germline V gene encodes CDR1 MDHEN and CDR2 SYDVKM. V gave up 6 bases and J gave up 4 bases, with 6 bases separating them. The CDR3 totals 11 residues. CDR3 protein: CASSHIYGYTF. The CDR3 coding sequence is TGTGCCAGCAGCCACATCTATGGCTACACCTTC.

The CDR3 loop reads CAISERTSGIPKQYF. The CDR3 nucleotides read TGTGCCATCAGTGAACGGACTAGCGGGATCCCTAAGCAGTACTTC. The chain recombines TRBV10-3 with TRBJ2-7; 12 bases agree with TRBD2. Trimming cost V 3 bases and J 8 bases; bases outside gene matches: 8. This CDR3 has 15 amino acids. CDR1 ENHRY and CDR2 SYGVKD come from the germline V gene.

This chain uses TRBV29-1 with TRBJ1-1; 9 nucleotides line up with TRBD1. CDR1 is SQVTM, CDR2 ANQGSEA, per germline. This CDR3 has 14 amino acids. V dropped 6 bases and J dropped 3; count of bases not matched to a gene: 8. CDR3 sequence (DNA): TGCAGCGTGTCGGCCGGGACAGGGTACACTGAAGCTTTCTTT. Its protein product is CSVSAGTGYTEAFF.

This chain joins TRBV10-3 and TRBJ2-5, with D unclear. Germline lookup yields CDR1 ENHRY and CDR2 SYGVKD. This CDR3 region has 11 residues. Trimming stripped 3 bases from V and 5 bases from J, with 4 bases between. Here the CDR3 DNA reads TGTGCCATCAGTGATTCTGAGACCCAGTACTTC. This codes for CAISDSETQYF.

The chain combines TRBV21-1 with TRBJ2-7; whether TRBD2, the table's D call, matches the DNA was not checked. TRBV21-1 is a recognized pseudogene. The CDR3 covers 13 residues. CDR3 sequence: CASSPGGLYEQYF. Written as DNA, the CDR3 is TGTGCCAGCAGCCCGGGGGGCCTCTACGAGCAGTACTTC.

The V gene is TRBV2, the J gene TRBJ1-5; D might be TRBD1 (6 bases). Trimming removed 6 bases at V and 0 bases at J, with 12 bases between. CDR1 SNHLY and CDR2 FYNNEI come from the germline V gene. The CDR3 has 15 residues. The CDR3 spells CASRMSGASNQPQHF. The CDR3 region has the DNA TGTGCCAGCAGGATGTCAGGGGCTAGCAATCAGCCCCAGCATTTT. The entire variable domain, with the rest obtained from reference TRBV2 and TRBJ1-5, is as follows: EPEVTQTPSHQVTQMGQEVILRCVPISNHLYFYWYRQILGQKVEFLVSFYNNEISEKSEIFDDQFSVERPDGSNFTLKIRSTKLEDSAMYFCASRMSGASNQPQHFGDGTRLSIL.

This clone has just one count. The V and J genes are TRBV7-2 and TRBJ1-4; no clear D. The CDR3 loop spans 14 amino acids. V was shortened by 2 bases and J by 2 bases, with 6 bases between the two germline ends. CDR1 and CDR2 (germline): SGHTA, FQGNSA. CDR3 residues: CASSLRTTNEKLFF. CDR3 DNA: TGTGCCAGCAGCTTACGGACTACTAATGAAAAACTGTTTTTT.

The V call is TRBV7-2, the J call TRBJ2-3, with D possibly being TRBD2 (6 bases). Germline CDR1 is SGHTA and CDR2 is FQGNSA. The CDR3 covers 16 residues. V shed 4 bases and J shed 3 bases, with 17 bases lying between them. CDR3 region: CASSSRLAATTDTQYF. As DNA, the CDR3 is TGTGCCAGCAGCTCCCGCTTAGCGGCCACAACAGATACGCAGTATTTT.

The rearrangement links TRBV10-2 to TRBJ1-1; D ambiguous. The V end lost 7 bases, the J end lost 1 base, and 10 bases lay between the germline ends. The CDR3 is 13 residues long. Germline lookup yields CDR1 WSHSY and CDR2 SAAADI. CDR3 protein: CASKLRWNTEAFF. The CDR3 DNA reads TGCGCCAGCAAGCTACGTTGGAACACTGAAGCTTTCTTT.